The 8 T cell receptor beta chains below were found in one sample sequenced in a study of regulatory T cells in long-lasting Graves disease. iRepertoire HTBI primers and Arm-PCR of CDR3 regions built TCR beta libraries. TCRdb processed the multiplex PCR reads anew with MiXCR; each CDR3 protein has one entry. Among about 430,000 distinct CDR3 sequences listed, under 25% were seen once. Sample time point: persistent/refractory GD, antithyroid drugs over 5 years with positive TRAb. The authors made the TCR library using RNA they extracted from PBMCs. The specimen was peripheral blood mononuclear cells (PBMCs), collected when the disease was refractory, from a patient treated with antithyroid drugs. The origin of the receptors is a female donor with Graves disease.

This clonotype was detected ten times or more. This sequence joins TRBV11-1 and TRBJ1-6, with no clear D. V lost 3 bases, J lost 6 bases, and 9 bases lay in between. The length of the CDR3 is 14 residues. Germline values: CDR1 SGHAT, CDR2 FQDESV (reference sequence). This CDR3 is CASSFYIANSPLHF. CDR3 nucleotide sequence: TGTGCCAGCAGCTTCTATATCGCTAATTCACCCCTCCACTTT.

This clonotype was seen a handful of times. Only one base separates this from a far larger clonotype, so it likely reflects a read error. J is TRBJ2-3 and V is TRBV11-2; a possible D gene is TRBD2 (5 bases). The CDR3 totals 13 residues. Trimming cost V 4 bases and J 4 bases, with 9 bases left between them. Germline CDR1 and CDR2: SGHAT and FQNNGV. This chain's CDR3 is CASSSGSADTQYF. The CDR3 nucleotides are TGTGCCAGCAGCTCAGGTAGCGCAGATACGCAGTATTTT.

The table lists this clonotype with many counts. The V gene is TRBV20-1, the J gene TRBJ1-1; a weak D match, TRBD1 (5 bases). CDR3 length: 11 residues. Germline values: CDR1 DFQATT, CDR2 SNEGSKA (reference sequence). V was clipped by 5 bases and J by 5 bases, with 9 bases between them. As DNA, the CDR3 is TGCAGTGCTTTCCAGGGAACTGAAGCTTTCTTT. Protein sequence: CSAFQGTEAFF.

The CDR3 sequence is CASSSQGAPLGETQYF. CDR3 bases: TGTGCCAGCAGTTCCCAGGGAGCACCCCTCGGGGAGACCCAGTACTTC. This sequence joins TRBV7-8 and TRBJ2-5, with D perhaps matching TRBD1 or TRBD2 (5 bases each). V was cut by 6 bases and J by 5 bases, with 22 bases left in between. The CDR3 has 16 amino acids. Germline V gene sequence: CDR1 SGHVS, CDR2 FQNEAQ.

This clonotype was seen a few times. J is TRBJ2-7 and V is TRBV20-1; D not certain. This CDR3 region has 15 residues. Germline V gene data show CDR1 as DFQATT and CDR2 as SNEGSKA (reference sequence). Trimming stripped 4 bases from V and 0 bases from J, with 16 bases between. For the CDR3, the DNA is TGCAGTGCTAACCCTCTAGAGGAAAACTCCTACGAGCAGTACTTC. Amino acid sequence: CSANPLEENSYEQYF.

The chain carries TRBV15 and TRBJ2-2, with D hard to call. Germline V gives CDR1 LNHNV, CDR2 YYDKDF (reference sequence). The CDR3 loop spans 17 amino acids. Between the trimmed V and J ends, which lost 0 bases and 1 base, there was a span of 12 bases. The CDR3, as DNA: TGTGCCACCAGCAGAGACCTTTCCCGCCGGAACACCGGGGAGCTGTTTTTT. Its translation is CATSRDLSRRNTGELFF.

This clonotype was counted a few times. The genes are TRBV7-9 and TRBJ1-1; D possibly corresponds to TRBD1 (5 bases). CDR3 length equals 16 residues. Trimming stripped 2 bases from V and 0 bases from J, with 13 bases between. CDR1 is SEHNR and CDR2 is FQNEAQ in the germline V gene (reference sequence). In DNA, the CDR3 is TGTGCCAGCAGCTTATCCTTTGGGGGGGTGAACACTGAAGCTTTCTTT. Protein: CASSLSFGGVNTEAFF.

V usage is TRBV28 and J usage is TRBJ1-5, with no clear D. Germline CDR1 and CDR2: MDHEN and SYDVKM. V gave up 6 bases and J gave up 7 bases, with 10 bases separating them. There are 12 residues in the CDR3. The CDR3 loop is CASRPAGQPQHF. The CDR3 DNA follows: TGTGCCAGCAGACCCGCTGGGCAGCCCCAGCATTTT.